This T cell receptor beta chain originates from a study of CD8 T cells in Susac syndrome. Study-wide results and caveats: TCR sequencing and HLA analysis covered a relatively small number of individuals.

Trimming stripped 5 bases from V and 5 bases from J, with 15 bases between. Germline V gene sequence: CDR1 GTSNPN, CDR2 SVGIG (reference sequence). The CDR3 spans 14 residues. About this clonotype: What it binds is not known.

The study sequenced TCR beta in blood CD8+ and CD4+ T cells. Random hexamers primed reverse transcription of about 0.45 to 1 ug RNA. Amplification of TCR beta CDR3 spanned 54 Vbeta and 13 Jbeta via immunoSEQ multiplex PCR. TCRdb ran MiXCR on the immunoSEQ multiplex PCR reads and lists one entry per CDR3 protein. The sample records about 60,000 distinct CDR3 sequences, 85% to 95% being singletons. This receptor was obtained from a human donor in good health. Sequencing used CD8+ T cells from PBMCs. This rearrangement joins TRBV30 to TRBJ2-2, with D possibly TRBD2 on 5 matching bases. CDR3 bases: TGTGCCTGGGCCCCCCCCCGGGAAACCGGGGAGCTGTTTTTT. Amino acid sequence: CAWAPPRETGELFF.